The 24 T cell receptor beta chains below all came from one sample that was sequenced in a study of T-cell reconstitution after alpha-beta-depleted transplantation in children. Unique molecular identifiers tagged the TCRbeta library. MiXCR was run by TCRdb on the PCR reads, yielding one entry per CDR3 protein. The sample has 700,000 to 850,000 distinct CDR3 sequences, around 15% seen once. The specimen was PBMCs, mostly from graft donor cells, collected 360 days after TCRalphabeta/CD19-depleted stem cell transplant. Receptor source: a male patient younger than 18 who had a stem cell transplant for acute lymphoblastic leukemia, so the T cells may come from the graft donor.

This clonotype occurred many times. The genes are TRBV15 and TRBJ2-7, with TRBD2 as a possible D gene (5 bases). The germline V gene has CDR1 LNHNV and CDR2 YYDKDF (reference sequence). CDR3 size: 17 residues. The germline V and J ends were trimmed by 0 bases and 5 bases, with 20 bases remaining between them. CDR3 region: CATSRDPGSPGTNEQYF. CDR3 in DNA: TGTGCCACCAGCAGAGATCCCGGGTCTCCGGGAACGAACGAGCAGTACTTC.

This clonotype was seen more than once but under ten times. This rearrangement joins TRBV7-9 to TRBJ1-4; weak D call: TRBD1 (5 bases). Germline CDR1 is SEHNR and CDR2 is FQNEAQ (reference sequence). Trimming stripped 1 base from V and 8 bases from J, with 20 bases between. CDR3 size: 17 residues. The DNA for the CDR3 is TGTGCCAGCAGCTTAGAGGAGGGAACGGGGCTAGACGAAAAACTGTTTTTT. Its translation is CASSLEEGTGLDEKLFF.

There are a few counts of this clonotype. The rearrangement uses TRBV12-3 or TRBV12-4 and TRBJ2-3; D is perhaps TRBD1 (6 bases). The V and J ends lost 6 bases and 1 base respectively, with 11 bases between them. This CDR3 region has 14 residues. The CDR3 region is CASSMDSRTDTQYF. CDR3 nucleotide sequence: TGTGCCAGCAGCATGGACAGTCGCACAGATACGCAGTATTTT.

This clonotype was counted between two and nine times. The rearrangement links TRBV11-2 to TRBJ2-1; D not certain. V was cut by 2 bases and J by 2 bases, with 13 bases left in between. The CDR3 is 16 residues long. The germline gives CDR1 SGHAT, CDR2 FQNNGV. The CDR3 DNA follows: TGTGCCAGCAGCTTATGGATAGCTGGAGCCTACAATGAGCAGTTCTTC. Protein sequence: CASSLWIAGAYNEQFF.

This clonotype was detected many times. V gene TRBV3-1 combines with J gene TRBJ2-1; TRBD2 might be the D (5 bases). The germline V and J ends were trimmed by 1 base and 0 bases, with 16 bases remaining between them. Germline CDR1 is LGHDT and CDR2 is YNNKEL (reference sequence). This CDR3 comprises 18 residues. The CDR3 reads CASSQGGLRISSYNEQFF. The CDR3 bases are TGTGCCAGCAGCCAAGGAGGACTTCGCATCAGCTCCTACAATGAGCAGTTCTTC.

V is TRBV5-1 and J is TRBJ2-2, with D perhaps TRBD1 or TRBD2 (5 bases each). This CDR3 spans 15 amino acids. Germline V lookup: CDR1 SGHRS, CDR2 YFSETQ. Trimming shortened V by 2 bases and J by 3 bases, and 11 bases separated the two germline ends. In DNA form, the CDR3 reads TGCGCCAGCAGCTTATGGGGGAGAGACACCGGGGAGCTGTTTTTT. Translation: CASSLWGRDTGELFF.

The chain links TRBV5-1 to TRBJ1-5, with D possibly TRBD1 on 5 matching bases. The CDR3 extends over 14 amino acids. The germline V gene encodes CDR1 SGHRS and CDR2 YFSETQ. Trimming left V 4 bases short and J 5 bases short, with 13 bases between. The CDR3 protein is CASSPGLQDQPQHF. The CDR3 nucleotides are TGCGCCAGCAGCCCGGGACTACAGGATCAGCCCCAGCATTTT.

This clonotype was recorded a few times. The chain uses TRBV18 and TRBJ2-7; 11 nucleotides agree with TRBD2. Germline V gene data show CDR1 as KGHSH and CDR2 as LQKENI. The J segment lost 3 bases and the V segment lost 3 bases, leaving 7 bases of the junction unmatched. The CDR3 length is 16 residues. Here the CDR3 reads CASSPIPGTSGYEQYF. The CDR3 DNA is TGTGCCAGCTCACCTATCCCCGGGACTAGCGGCTACGAGCAGTACTTC.

The chain recombines TRBV20-1 with TRBJ1-5; D is possibly TRBD1 (5 bases). Germline V gene sequence: CDR1 DFQATT, CDR2 SNEGSKA (reference sequence). Trimming shortened V by 6 bases and J by 1 base, and 10 bases separated the two germline ends. This CDR3 comprises 13 residues. CDR3: CSAPSGSNQPQHF. As DNA, the CDR3 is TGCAGTGCCCCCTCAGGGAGCAATCAGCCCCAGCATTTT.

The chain recombines TRBV5-1 with TRBJ2-7, with TRBD1 as a possible D gene (6 bases). Trimming took off 8 bases at V and 3 bases at J, with 12 bases between the two ends. Germline lookup yields CDR1 SGHRS and CDR2 YFSETQ. The CDR3 totals 12 residues. The CDR3 nucleotides are TGCGCCAGTATGTCACAGGGCTACGAGCAGTACTTC. This translates into CASMSQGYEQYF.

This clonotype was counted only a few times. The rearrangement links TRBV4-1 to TRBJ2-1; 8 nucleotides match TRBD1. Germline V gene lookup returns CDR1 MGHRA and CDR2 YSYEKL. The CDR3 runs 14 residues. After removal of 4 bases from V and 4 bases from J, the junction contained 3 bases not matched to a gene. The CDR3 protein is CASSRQGMYNEQFF. Written as DNA, the CDR3 is TGCGCCAGCAGCCGACAGGGGATGTACAATGAGCAGTTCTTC.

The chain couples TRBV25-1 to TRBJ2-7; 10 bases are a match to TRBD2. Germline lookup yields CDR1 MGHDK and CDR2 SYGVNS. The CDR3 runs to 15 residues. The V segment lost 4 bases and the J segment 7 bases; nucleotides outside the gene matches: 10. CDR3 in amino acids: CASSVLAGAVGEQYF. Written as DNA, the CDR3 is TGTGCCAGCAGTGTGCTAGCGGGAGCCGTAGGTGAGCAGTACTTC.

This clonotype appeared a single time. CDR3 amino acids: CASIHVGWAAYQETQYF. The CDR3 DNA is TGTGCCAGCATTCATGTAGGGTGGGCAGCTTACCAAGAGACCCAGTACTTC. The V and J genes are TRBV7-2 and TRBJ2-5; D is uncertain. Trimming cost V 7 bases and J 0 bases, with 21 bases left between them. The CDR3 totals 17 residues. Germline V lookup: CDR1 SGHTA, CDR2 FQGNSA.

This clonotype was counted a few times. This chain uses TRBV6-4 with TRBJ2-1; a weak D match, TRBD2 (6 bases). This CDR3 comprises 16 residues. Trimming took off 0 bases at V and 4 bases at J, with 13 bases between the two ends. Germline V lookup: CDR1 MRHNA, CDR2 SNTAGT. CDR3 sequence (DNA): TGTGCCAGCAGTGACTCAGGCGGGAAACATTACAATGAGCAGTTCTTC. It yields the protein CASSDSGGKHYNEQFF.

V gene TRBV11-3 combines with J gene TRBJ2-1, with 13 bases lining up with TRBD2. The V segment lost 5 bases and the J segment 12 bases; nucleotides outside the gene matches: 13. This CDR3 comprises 16 residues. From germline, CDR1 is SGHNT and CDR2 YENEEA. The CDR3 sequence: CASSTRLAGGHGGQFF. CDR3 coding DNA: TGTGCCAGCAGCACACGACTAGCGGGGGGCCATGGTGGGCAGTTCTTC.

This clonotype occurred a few times. The chain combines TRBV4-1 with TRBJ1-4; D is unclear. Germline V gives CDR1 MGHRA, CDR2 YSYEKL. The V and J ends lost 1 base and 8 bases respectively, with 11 bases between them. CDR3 length: 14 amino acids. The CDR3 DNA reads TGCGCCAGCAGCCAAGTCCGCCAAGTCGAAAAACTGTTTTTT. It codes for CASSQVRQVEKLFF.

This clonotype was recorded many times. The rearrangement joins TRBV6-1 to TRBJ2-2; D tentatively reads TRBD1 or TRBD2 (5 bases each). Germline CDR1 is MNHNS and CDR2 is SASEGT. Trimming removed 7 bases from V and 5 bases from J, with 14 bases in between. CDR3 size: 14 residues. CDR3 bases: TGTGCCAGCACCCCGATGGGACGGACCGGGGAGCTGTTTTTT. This sequence encodes CASTPMGRTGELFF.

This clonotype was counted a few times. The rearrangement joins TRBV4-1 to TRBJ1-5; perhaps TRBD1 as D (6 bases). Germline lookup yields CDR1 MGHRA and CDR2 YSYEKL. Trimming removed 1 base from V and 5 bases from J, with 15 bases in between. The CDR3 is 16 residues long. CDR3 protein: CASSQVRGGFDQPQHF. For the CDR3, the DNA is TGCGCCAGCAGCCAAGTTAGGGGGGGATTTGATCAGCCCCAGCATTTT.

Remarks on this clonotype: One end of the junction is discordant with germline, which a read error may explain. This rearrangement joins TRBV20-1 to TRBJ2-1, with 13 bases identical to TRBD2. The CDR3 loop spans 16 amino acids. CDR1 and CDR2 (germline): DFQATT, SNEGSKA (reference sequence). The CDR3 is CSARGGPGLAGEFPLF. Here the CDR3 DNA reads TGCAGTGCTAGGGGCGGACCCGGACTAGCGGGAGAGTTCCCCCTCTTC.

CDR3 protein: CASRLKSFGETQYF. CDR3 bases: TGTGCCAGCAGACTTAAGTCGTTTGGCGAGACCCAGTACTTC. This chain connects TRBV6-1 to TRBJ2-5, with D unclear. Looked up from germline, CDR1 is MNHNS and CDR2 is SASEGT. Trimming pared 6 bases from V and 5 bases from J, leaving 16 bases between. The CDR3 is 14 amino acids.

This clonotype occurred many times. The chain is built from TRBV15 and TRBJ2-1, with D hard to call. In germline, CDR1 is LNHNV, CDR2 YYDKDF (reference sequence). The V and J ends lost 0 bases and 0 bases respectively, with 6 bases between them. The CDR3 length is 15 residues. CDR3 in DNA: TGTGCCACCAGCAGAGATTTAAGCTCCTACAATGAGCAGTTCTTC. This sequence encodes CATSRDLSSYNEQFF.

This clonotype was recorded a few times. The V call is TRBV7-1, the J call TRBJ2-4, with 12 bases lining up with TRBD2. TRBV7-1 is labeled an ORF, and its function is uncertain. The V gene end was trimmed by 5 bases and the J gene end by 2 bases; junction bases not matched to a gene: 19. The CDR3 consists of 21 residues. The CDR3 spells CASSLRTSGEHRFKSKNIQYF. The CDR3 DNA reads TGTGCCAGCAGCCTTCGGACTAGCGGGGAACACCGTTTCAAGTCCAAAAACATTCAGTACTTC.

This clonotype appeared a few times. This chain connects TRBV5-1 to TRBJ2-7, with 8 bases matching TRBD2. Germline-derived CDR1 and CDR2 are SGHRS and YFSETQ. Trimming took 4 bases from V and 3 from J; bases not matched to a gene: 9. The CDR3 totals 15 residues. The CDR3 is CASSPRGAAVYEQYF. The CDR3 DNA reads TGCGCCAGCAGCCCGCGGGGGGCGGCCGTCTACGAGCAGTACTTC.

This clonotype was seen more than once but under ten times. This chain uses TRBV11-2 with TRBJ2-3, with D hard to call. The CDR3 covers 14 residues. Trimming cost V 0 bases and J 12 bases, with 16 bases left between them. Looked up from germline, CDR1 is SGHAT and CDR2 is FQNNGV. The CDR3 nucleotides are TGTGCCAGCAGCTTAGACAAGTCTAGGAGTGTACAGTATTTT. Translation: CASSLDKSRSVQYF.